Listed below are T cell receptor beta chains from one sample, sequenced in a study of cytomegalovirus exposure and HLA in healthy donors. Only in-frame clones appear in the TCRdb table, and some are missing; sequencing was by immunoSEQ multiplex PCR. This table holds more than 110,000 clones, 60% to 85% found once. The specimen was PBMCs. These receptor sequences come from a male donor in good health and CMV-seronegative. CDR3s include the opening cysteine and the closing phenylalanine or tryptophan. D genes are given only for firm matches. A row's size may be missing; if present it is once, few, many or a size class.

v_gene	abundance	d_gene	j_gene	CDR3aa	CDR3nt
TRBV19	NA	TRBD1	TRBJ1-1	CASSMGQGAGGTEAFF	TGTGCCAGTAGTATGGGGCAGGGGGCAGGGGGCACTGAAGCTTTCTTT
TRBV5-3	NA	TRBD1	TRBJ2-7	CARSCRNRQGASEQYF	TGTGCCAGAAGCTGCCGGAACCGACAGGGGGCAAGTGAGCAGTACTTC
TRBV13	NA	TRBD1	TRBJ2-7	CASRQGYYEQYF	TGTGCCAGCCGACAGGGGTACTACGAGCAGTACTTC
TRBV5-5	NA	NA	TRBJ1-2	CASSLAVMVYGYTF	TGTGCCAGCAGCTTGGCGGTGATGGTCTATGGCTACACCTTC
TRBV30	NA	NA	TRBJ2-7	CAWRLSSYEQYF	TGTGCCTGGAGGCTAAGCTCCTACGAGCAGTACTTC
TRBV5-5	NA	NA	TRBJ1-1	CASSFSNTEAFF	TGTGCCAGCAGCTTCAGTAACACTGAAGCTTTCTTT
TRBV6-5	medium-sized	TRBD2	TRBJ2-7	CASSLDAGGEQYF	TGTGCCAGCAGTCTAGACGCGGGGGGAGAGCAGTACTTC
TRBV2	NA	NA	TRBJ1-2	CASSERKNGYTF	TGTGCCAGCAGTGAGAGAAAGAATGGCTACACCTTC
TRBV13	NA	NA	TRBJ2-6	CASSLRGGANVLTF	TGTGCCAGCAGCCTTAGGGGTGGGGCCAACGTCCTGACTTTC
TRBV27	NA	TRBD2	TRBJ2-1	CASLSWTSGFGGSSYNEQFF	TGTGCCAGCCTCTCATGGACTAGCGGGTTTGGGGGGAGCTCCTACAATGAGCAGTTCTTC
TRBV2	NA	TRBD1	TRBJ1-6	CASSTRTGGDSPLHF	TGTGCCAGCAGTACCCGGACAGGGGGCGATTCACCCCTCCACTTT
TRBV27	NA	NA	TRBJ2-5	CASSLLGSQETQYF	TGTGCCAGCAGTTTATTGGGCTCCCAAGAGACCCAGTACTTC
TRBV7-2	NA	NA	TRBJ2-2	CAGHGGPSVVGELFF	TGTGCCGGTCACGGGGGACCCTCCGTCGTCGGGGAGCTGTTTTTT
TRBV5-6	NA	NA	TRBJ2-7	CASSRGSGGLYEQYF	TGTGCCAGCAGCCGGGGGAGTGGAGGGCTCTACGAGCAGTACTTC
TRBV7-2	NA	TRBD2	TRBJ2-1	CASSALTSGVYNEQFF	TGTGCCAGCAGCGCGTTGACTAGCGGGGTGTACAATGAGCAGTTCTTC
TRBV5-1	NA	TRBD2	TRBJ2-5	CASSAIAGGHQETQYF	TGCGCCAGCAGCGCTATAGCGGGGGGCCACCAAGAGACCCAGTACTTC
TRBV5-1	few	NA	TRBJ2-2	CASTIVTSGTGELFF	TGCGCCAGCACCATTGTAACTAGTGGCACCGGGGAGCTGTTTTTT
TRBV6-5	NA	NA	TRBJ2-7	CASKRRDEQYF	TGTGCCAGCAAGCGACGGGACGAGCAGTACTTC
TRBV5-1	NA	TRBD2	TRBJ2-7	CASSVIAGNYEQYF	TGCGCCAGCAGCGTGATAGCGGGAAATTACGAGCAGTACTTC
TRBV30	NA	NA	TRBJ1-6	CAWSGRIAYNSPLHF	TGTGCCTGGAGTGGGAGGATAGCCTATAATTCACCCCTCCACTTT
TRBV6-4	NA	TRBD1	TRBJ1-2	CASSDSGQGASGYPF	TGTGCCAGCAGTGACTCGGGACAGGGGGCGAGTGGCTACCCCTTC
TRBV11-3	NA	TRBD2	TRBJ2-1	CASSLNHGTSGRGKQFF	TGTGCCAGCAGCTTAAACCACGGGACTAGCGGGAGAGGCAAGCAGTTCTTC
TRBV6-6	NA	NA	TRBJ1-1	CASSYRDTEAFF	TGTGCCAGCAGTTACCGGGACACTGAAGCTTTCTTT
TRBV5-1	NA	TRBD1	TRBJ1-2	CASSSTGDYGYTF	TGCGCCAGCAGCTCCACAGGGGACTATGGCTACACCTTC
TRBV7-9	NA	NA	TRBJ1-1	CASSSVGDNTEAFF	TGTGCCAGCAGCTCAGTCGGAGATAACACTGAAGCTTTCTTT
TRBV10-3	NA	TRBD2	TRBJ2-2	CAISEVAGANTGELFF	TGTGCCATCAGTGAGGTAGCGGGAGCGAACACCGGGGAGCTGTTTTTT
TRBV9	NA	NA	TRBJ1-1	CASSVGGGTMNTEAFF	TGTGCCAGCAGCGTAGGGGGGGGAACAATGAACACTGAAGCTTTCTTT
TRBV12-5	NA	NA	TRBJ2-7	CASGLNQVSVDEQYF	TGTGCTAGTGGTTTGAATCAGGTTTCGGTCGACGAGCAGTACTTC
TRBV14	NA	NA	TRBJ2-7	CASSQSLASSYEQYF	TGTGCCAGCAGCCAAAGTTTGGCTAGCTCCTACGAGCAGTACTTC
TRBV5-1	NA	NA	TRBJ1-1	CASSLAEGDTEAFF	TGCGCCAGCAGCTTGGCCGAGGGGGACACTGAAGCTTTCTTT
TRBV7-9	NA	NA	TRBJ2-7	CASSLRRIDPYEQYF	TGTGCCAGCAGCTTAAGGAGGATCGACCCCTACGAGCAGTACTTC
TRBV15	few	NA	TRBJ1-1	CATTLWGDTEAFF	TGTGCCACCACTCTCTGGGGGGACACTGAAGCTTTCTTT
TRBV9	NA	TRBD1	TRBJ1-2	CASSNSPGQGDYGYTF	TGTGCCAGCAGCAACTCGCCGGGACAGGGGGACTATGGCTACACCTTC
TRBV29-1	NA	NA	TRBJ1-1	CSVGQNTEAFF	TGCAGCGTTGGACAGAACACTGAAGCTTTCTTT
TRBV7-3	NA	NA	TRBJ1-2	CASSPVGGRGYTF	TGTGCCAGCAGCCCTGTCGGGGGGCGTGGCTACACCTTC
TRBV14	NA	NA	TRBJ2-7	CASSQGLGAYEQYF	TGTGCCAGCAGCCAAGGTCTCGGAGCCTACGAGCAGTACTTC
TRBV11-2	once	TRBD1	TRBJ2-1	CASSLDRGREQFF	TGTGCCAGCAGCTTAGACAGGGGGCGAGAGCAGTTCTTC
TRBV11-2	NA	TRBD1	TRBJ2-1	CASSLEEGTGVFF	TGTGCCAGCAGCTTAGAGGAGGGGACAGGGGTGTTCTTC
TRBV29-1	NA	TRBD1	TRBJ2-7	CSARPGTGVSSYEQYF	TGCAGCGCCCGTCCCGGGACAGGGGTGAGCTCCTACGAGCAGTACTTC
TRBV19	NA	TRBD2	TRBJ2-7	CASSQSGRADEQYF	TGTGCCAGTAGCCAGTCGGGGAGGGCCGACGAGCAGTACTTC
TRBV5-1	NA	TRBD2	TRBJ2-7	CASSFVSGGAYEQYF	TGTGCCAGCAGTTTTGTTAGCGGGGGGGCCTACGAGCAGTACTTC
TRBV29-1	NA	NA	TRBJ2-7	CSVGSGLYEQYF	TGCAGCGTTGGATCAGGACTATACGAGCAGTACTTC
TRBV7-2	few	NA	TRBJ1-5	CASSKTDLGNQPQHF	TGTGCCAGCAGCAAGACAGACCTCGGCAATCAGCCCCAGCATTTT
TRBV5-4	NA	TRBD2	TRBJ2-7	CASGSSGSREQYF	TGTGCCAGCGGATCTAGCGGGAGCCGTGAGCAGTACTTC
TRBV5-4	NA	TRBD1	TRBJ1-2	CASSPGTGGYGYTF	TGTGCCAGCAGTCCCGGGACAGGGGGCTATGGCTACACCTTC
TRBV5-6	few	TRBD2	TRBJ2-5	CASSLWWGGYQETQYF	TGTGCCAGCAGTTTATGGTGGGGGGGGTACCAAGAGACCCAGTACTTC
TRBV19	NA	NA	TRBJ2-1	CASSSRTGSYNEQFF	TGTGCCAGTAGTTCCCGGACTGGCTCCTACAATGAGCAGTTCTTC
TRBV11-2	NA	NA	TRBJ1-3	CASSPFGTSTGNTIYF	TGTGCCAGCAGCCCTTTCGGGACTTCCACTGGAAACACCATATATTTT
TRBV7-6	NA	NA	TRBJ1-3	CASMSTVSGNTIYF	TGTGCCAGTATGAGCACGGTGTCCGGAAACACCATATATTTT
TRBV11-2	NA	TRBD1	TRBJ1-4	CASSSILTGELFF	TGTGCCAGCAGCTCCATACTGACAGGGGAACTGTTTTTT
TRBV7-6	NA	NA	TRBJ2-3	CASSFEGWDTQYF	TGTGCCAGCAGCTTCGAGGGATGGGATACGCAGTATTTT
TRBV5-6	NA	NA	TRBJ2-7	CASSLGSVGYEQYF	TGTGCCAGCAGCTTGGGAAGTGTGGGCTACGAGCAGTACTTC
TRBV6-5	NA	TRBD2	TRBJ2-1	CASSYPKGLAYNEQFF	TGTGCCAGCAGTTACCCGAAGGGACTAGCGTACAATGAGCAGTTCTTC
TRBV27	NA	TRBD1	TRBJ2-1	CASTRPDRVGNEQFF	TGTGCCAGCACCCGCCCCGACAGGGTCGGTAATGAGCAGTTCTTC
TRBV30	once	TRBD2	TRBJ2-2	CAWIPGGRRTGELFF	TGTGCCTGGATACCAGGCGGGAGGAGAACCGGGGAGCTGTTTTTT
TRBV30	few	NA	TRBJ2-7	CAWGQLYEQYF	TGTGCCTGGGGACAGCTTTACGAGCAGTACTTC
TRBV25-1	once	NA	TRBJ1-5	CASSGVEYQPQHF	TGTGCCAGCAGTGGTGTGGAGTATCAGCCCCAGCATTTT
TRBV19	NA	TRBD1	TRBJ1-4	CASSKQTGLAEKLFF	TGTGCCAGTAGTAAACAGACAGGGTTGGCGGAAAAACTGTTTTTT
TRBV19	NA	NA	TRBJ1-1	CASTRRGQTEAFF	TGTGCCAGCACCAGAAGGGGTCAGACTGAAGCTTTCTTT